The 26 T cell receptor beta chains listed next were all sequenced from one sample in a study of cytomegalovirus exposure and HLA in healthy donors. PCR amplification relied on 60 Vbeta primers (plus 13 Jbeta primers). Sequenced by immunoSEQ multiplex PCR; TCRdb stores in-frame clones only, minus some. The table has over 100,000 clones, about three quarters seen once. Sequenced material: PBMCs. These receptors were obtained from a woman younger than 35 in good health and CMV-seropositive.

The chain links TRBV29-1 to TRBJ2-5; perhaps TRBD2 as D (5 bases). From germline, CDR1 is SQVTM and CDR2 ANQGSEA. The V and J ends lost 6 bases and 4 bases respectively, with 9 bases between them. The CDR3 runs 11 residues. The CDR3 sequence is CSVRVSETQYF. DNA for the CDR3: TGCAGCGTGCGGGTATCAGAGACCCAGTACTTC.

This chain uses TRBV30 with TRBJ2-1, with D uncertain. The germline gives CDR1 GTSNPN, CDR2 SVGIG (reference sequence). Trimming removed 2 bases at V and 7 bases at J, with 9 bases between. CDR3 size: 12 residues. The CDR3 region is CAWSRELNEQFF. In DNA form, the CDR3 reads TGTGCCTGGAGTCGCGAGCTGAATGAGCAGTTCTTC.

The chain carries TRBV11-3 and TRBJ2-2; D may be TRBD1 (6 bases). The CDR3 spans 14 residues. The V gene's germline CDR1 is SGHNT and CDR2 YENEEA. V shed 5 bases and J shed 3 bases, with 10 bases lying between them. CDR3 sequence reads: CASSPHRDTGELFF. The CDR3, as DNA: TGTGCCAGCAGCCCACACAGGGACACCGGGGAGCTGTTTTTT.

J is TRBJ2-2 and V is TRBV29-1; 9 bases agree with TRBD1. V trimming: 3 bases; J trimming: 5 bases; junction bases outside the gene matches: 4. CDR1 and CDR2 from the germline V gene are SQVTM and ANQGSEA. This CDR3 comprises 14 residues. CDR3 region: CSVETGGGTGELFF. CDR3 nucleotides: TGCAGCGTTGAGACAGGGGGAGGTACCGGGGAGCTGTTTTTT.

CDR3 region: CASRTAGTSTDTQYF. CDR3 bases: TGCGCCAGCAGAACTGCGGGGACTAGCACAGATACGCAGTATTTT. The genes are TRBV5-1 and TRBJ2-3, with D perhaps TRBD2 (6 bases). The V end was cut by 5 bases, the J end by 0 bases, with 13 bases between. CDR3 size: 15 residues. CDR1 and CDR2 (germline): SGHRS, YFSETQ.

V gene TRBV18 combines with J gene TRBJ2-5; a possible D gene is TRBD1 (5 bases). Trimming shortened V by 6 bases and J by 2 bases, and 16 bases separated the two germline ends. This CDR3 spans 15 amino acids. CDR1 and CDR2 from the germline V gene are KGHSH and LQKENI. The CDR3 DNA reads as TGTGCCAGCTCTCCCAGACAGCGCCTTCAAGAGACCCAGTACTTC. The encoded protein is CASSPRQRLQETQYF.

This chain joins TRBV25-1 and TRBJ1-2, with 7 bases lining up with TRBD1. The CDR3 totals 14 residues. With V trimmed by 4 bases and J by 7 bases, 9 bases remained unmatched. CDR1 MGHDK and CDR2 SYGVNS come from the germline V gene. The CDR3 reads CASSGPQGRGGYTF. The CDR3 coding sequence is TGTGCCAGCAGTGGCCCACAGGGGCGGGGTGGCTACACCTTC.

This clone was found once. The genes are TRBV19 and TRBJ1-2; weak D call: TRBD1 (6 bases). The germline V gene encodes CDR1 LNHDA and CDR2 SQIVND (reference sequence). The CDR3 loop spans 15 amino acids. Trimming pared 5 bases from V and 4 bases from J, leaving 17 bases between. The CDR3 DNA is TGTGCCAGTAGTCTAAGACTCCAGGGGCTCTATGGCTACACCTTC. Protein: CASSLRLQGLYGYTF.

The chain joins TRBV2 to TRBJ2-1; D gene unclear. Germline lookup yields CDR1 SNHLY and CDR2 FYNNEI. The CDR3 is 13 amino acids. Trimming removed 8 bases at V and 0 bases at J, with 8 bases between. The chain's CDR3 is CASGGSSYNEQFF. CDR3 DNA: TGTGCCAGCGGCGGATCCTCCTACAATGAGCAGTTCTTC.

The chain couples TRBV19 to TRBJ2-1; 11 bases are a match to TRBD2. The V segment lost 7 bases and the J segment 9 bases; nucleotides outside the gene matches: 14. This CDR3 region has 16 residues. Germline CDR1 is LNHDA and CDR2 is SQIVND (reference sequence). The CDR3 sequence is CASTGSGRATIAEQFF. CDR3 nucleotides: TGTGCCAGTACCGGTAGCGGGAGGGCCACAATTGCTGAGCAGTTCTTC.

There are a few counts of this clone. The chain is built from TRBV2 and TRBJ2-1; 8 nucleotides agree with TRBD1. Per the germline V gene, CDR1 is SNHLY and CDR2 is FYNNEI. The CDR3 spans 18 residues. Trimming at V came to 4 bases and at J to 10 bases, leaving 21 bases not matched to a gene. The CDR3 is CASSGGQGEVSVIREQFF. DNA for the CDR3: TGTGCCAGCAGTGGAGGACAGGGCGAAGTTAGTGTGATAAGGGAGCAGTTCTTC.

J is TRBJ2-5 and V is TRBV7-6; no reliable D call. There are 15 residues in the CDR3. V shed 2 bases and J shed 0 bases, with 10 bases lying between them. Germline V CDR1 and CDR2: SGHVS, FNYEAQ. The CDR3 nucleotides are TGTGCCAGCAGCTTATTAGCATCGTACCAAGAGACCCAGTACTTC. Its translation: CASSLLASYQETQYF.

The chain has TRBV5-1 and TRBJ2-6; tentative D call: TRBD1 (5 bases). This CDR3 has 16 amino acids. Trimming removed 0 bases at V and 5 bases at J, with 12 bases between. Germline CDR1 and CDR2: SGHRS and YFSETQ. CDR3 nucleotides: TGCGCCAGCAGCTTGGGAAGACAGACATGGGCCAACGTCCTGACTTTC. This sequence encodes CASSLGRQTWANVLTF.

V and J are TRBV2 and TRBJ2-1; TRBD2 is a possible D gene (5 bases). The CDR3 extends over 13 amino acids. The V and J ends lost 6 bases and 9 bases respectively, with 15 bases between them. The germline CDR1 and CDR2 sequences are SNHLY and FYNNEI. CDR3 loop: CASRESLVGEQFF. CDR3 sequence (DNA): TGTGCCAGCAGGGAATCACTAGTCGGTGAGCAGTTCTTC.

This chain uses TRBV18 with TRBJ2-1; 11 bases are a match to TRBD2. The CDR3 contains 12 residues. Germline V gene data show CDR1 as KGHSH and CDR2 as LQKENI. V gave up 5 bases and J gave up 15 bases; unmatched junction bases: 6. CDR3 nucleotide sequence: TGTGCCAGCTCAGCAACTAGCGGGAGATGGTTCTTC. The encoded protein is CASSATSGRWFF.

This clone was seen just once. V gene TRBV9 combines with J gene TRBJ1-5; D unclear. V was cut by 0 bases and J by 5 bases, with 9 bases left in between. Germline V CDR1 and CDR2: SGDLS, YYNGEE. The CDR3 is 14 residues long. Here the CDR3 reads CASSVVGRDQPQHF. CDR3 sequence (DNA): TGTGCCAGCAGCGTAGTGGGTCGGGATCAGCCCCAGCATTTT. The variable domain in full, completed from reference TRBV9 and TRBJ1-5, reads DSGVTQTPKHLITATGQRVTLRCSPRSGDLSVYWYQQSLDQGLQFLIQYYNGEERAKGNILERFSAQQFPDLHSELNLSSLELGDSALYFCASSVVGRDQPQHFGDGTRLSIL.

CDR3 amino acids: CASSLGQGGGQPQHF. The DNA for the CDR3 is TGTGCCAGCAGCTTGGGACAGGGGGGCGGTCAGCCCCAGCATTTT. The gene calls are TRBV5-6 and TRBJ1-5; TRBD1 matches 9 bases. Germline trimming cut 0 bases from V and 6 bases from J; bases unmatched to any gene: 4. The germline V gene encodes CDR1 SGHDT and CDR2 YYEEEE. The CDR3 has 15 amino acids.

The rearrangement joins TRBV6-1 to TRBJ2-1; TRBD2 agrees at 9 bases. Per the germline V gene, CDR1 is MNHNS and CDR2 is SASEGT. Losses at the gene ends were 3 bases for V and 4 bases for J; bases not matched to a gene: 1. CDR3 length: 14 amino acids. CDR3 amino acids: CASSETSGYNEQFF. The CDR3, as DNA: TGTGCCAGCAGTGAGACTAGCGGATACAATGAGCAGTTCTTC.

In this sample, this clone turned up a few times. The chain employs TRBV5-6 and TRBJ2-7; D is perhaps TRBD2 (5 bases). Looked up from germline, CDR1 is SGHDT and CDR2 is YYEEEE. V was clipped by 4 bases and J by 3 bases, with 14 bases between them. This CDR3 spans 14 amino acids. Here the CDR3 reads CASSPGSGIYEQYF. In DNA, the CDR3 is TGTGCCAGCAGCCCCGGAAGCGGAATCTACGAGCAGTACTTC.

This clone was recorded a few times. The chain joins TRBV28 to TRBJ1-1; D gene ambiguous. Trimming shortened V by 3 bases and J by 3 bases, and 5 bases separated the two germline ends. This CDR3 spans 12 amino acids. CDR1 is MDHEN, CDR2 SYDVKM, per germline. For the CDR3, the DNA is TGTGCCAGCAGTTTCACGGACACTGAAGCTTTCTTT. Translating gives CASSFTDTEAFF.

CDR3 protein: CASSGPTSQGGDYEQYF. CDR3 nucleotides: TGCGCCAGCAGCGGACCGACTAGCCAAGGGGGGGACTACGAGCAGTACTTC. This rearrangement joins TRBV5-1 to TRBJ2-7; weak D call: TRBD2 (7 bases). Germline V lookup: CDR1 SGHRS, CDR2 YFSETQ. The germline V and J ends were trimmed by 4 bases and 3 bases, with 23 bases remaining between them. The CDR3 consists of 17 residues.

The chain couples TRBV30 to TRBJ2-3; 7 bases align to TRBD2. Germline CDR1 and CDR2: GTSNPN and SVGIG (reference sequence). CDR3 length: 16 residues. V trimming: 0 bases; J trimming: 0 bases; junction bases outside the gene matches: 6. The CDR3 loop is CAWSVGGSGSTDTQYF. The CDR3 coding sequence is TGTGCCTGGAGTGTAGGCGGTAGCGGGAGCACAGATACGCAGTATTTT.

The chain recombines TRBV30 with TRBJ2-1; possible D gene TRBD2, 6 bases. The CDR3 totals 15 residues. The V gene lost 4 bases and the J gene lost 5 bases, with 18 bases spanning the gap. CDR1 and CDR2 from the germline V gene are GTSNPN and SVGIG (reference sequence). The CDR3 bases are TGTGCCTGGAAACTGATGGGACTCCGCGACAATGAGCAGTTCTTC. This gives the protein CAWKLMGLRDNEQFF. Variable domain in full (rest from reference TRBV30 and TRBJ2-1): SQTIHQWPATLVQPVGSPLSLECTVEGTSNPNLYWYRQAAGRGLQLLFYSVGIGQISSEVPQNLSASRPQDRQFILSSKKLLLSDSGFYLCAWKLMGLRDNEQFFGPGTRLTVL.

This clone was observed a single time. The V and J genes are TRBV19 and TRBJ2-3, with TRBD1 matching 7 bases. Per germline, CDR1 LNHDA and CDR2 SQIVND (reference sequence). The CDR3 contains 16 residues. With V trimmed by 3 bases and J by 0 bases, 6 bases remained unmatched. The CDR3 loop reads CASSIRTGLSTDTQYF. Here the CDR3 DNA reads TGTGCCAGTAGTATTAGGACAGGACTTAGCACAGATACGCAGTATTTT.

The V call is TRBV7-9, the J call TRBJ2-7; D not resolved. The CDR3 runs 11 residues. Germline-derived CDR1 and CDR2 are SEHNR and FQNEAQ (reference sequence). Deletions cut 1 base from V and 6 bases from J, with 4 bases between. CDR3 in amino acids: CASSLGLEQYF. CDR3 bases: TGTGCCAGCAGCTTAGGTCTCGAGCAGTACTTC.

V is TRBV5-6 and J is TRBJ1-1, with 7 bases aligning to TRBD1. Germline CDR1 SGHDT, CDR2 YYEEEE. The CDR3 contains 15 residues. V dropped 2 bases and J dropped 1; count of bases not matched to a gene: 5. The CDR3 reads CASSLQGIPNTEAFF. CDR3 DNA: TGTGCCAGCAGCTTACAGGGGATACCGAACACTGAAGCTTTCTTT.